These 20 T cell receptor beta chains share one sample of origin, sequenced in a study of T cell changes during pregnancy in multiple sclerosis. Sequencing was performed with immunoSEQ multiplex PCR; in TCRdb, only in-frame clones are kept and a portion is missing. The sample includes some 89,000 clones, 94% of them seen just once. The sequencing used peripheral blood, collected in the third trimester of pregnancy. The receptors were gathered from a female donor with multiple sclerosis, enrolled in a pregnancy study.

The chain carries TRBV9 and TRBJ2-7, with 11 bases fitting TRBD2. Looked up from germline, CDR1 is SGDLS and CDR2 is YYNGEE. This CDR3 has 15 amino acids. V dropped 4 bases and J dropped 0; count of bases not matched to a gene: 3. Here the CDR3 DNA reads TGTGCCAGCAGCTCTAGCGGGGGGCTCTCCTACGAGCAGTACTTC. It yields the protein CASSSSGGLSYEQYF. The full variable domain, in which reference TRBV9 and TRBJ2-7 provide the parts outside the CDR3, is DSGVTQTPKHLITATGQRVTLRCSPRSGDLSVYWYQQSLDQGLQFLIQYYNGEERAKGNILERFSAQQFPDLHSELNLSSLELGDSALYFCASSSSGGLSYEQYFGPGTRLTVT.

J is TRBJ2-1 and V is TRBV27; 11 bases fit TRBD2. Trimming cost V 8 bases and J 5 bases; bases outside gene matches: 5. The germline CDR1 and CDR2 sequences are MNHEY and SMNVEV (reference sequence). The length of the CDR3 is 14 residues. CDR3 region: CASAIAGGHNEQFF. CDR3 nucleotides: TGTGCCAGCGCAATAGCGGGGGGGCACAATGAGCAGTTCTTC.

V is TRBV9 and J is TRBJ2-2; TRBD1 aligns across 7 bases. Trimming cost V 1 base and J 7 bases; bases outside gene matches: 7. The CDR3 sequence is 15 residues long. Germline CDR1 reads SGDLS; CDR2 reads YYNGEE. CDR3 bases: TGTGCCAGCAGCGTAACAGGGGTTTCGGTCGGGGAGCTGTTTTTT. As protein: CASSVTGVSVGELFF.

The V and J genes are TRBV13 and TRBJ1-4; 7 nucleotides agree with TRBD1. Germline lookup yields CDR1 PRHDT and CDR2 FYEKMQ (reference sequence). The junction had 6 bases not matched to a gene; V was cut back by 5 bases and J by 6 bases. CDR3 size: 14 residues. The CDR3 nucleotides are TGTGCCAGCAGCGTCGGGACAGTCTATGAAAAACTGTTTTTT. Translated: CASSVGTVYEKLFF.

This chain uses TRBV9 with TRBJ2-1; 11 positions match TRBD1. Germline CDR1 and CDR2: SGDLS and YYNGEE. The V gene end was trimmed by 3 bases and the J gene end by 6 bases; junction bases not matched to a gene: 8. The CDR3 consists of 16 residues. CDR3 loop: CASSETAGTGGNEQFF. The CDR3, as DNA: TGTGCCAGCAGCGAGACCGCCGGGACAGGGGGCAATGAGCAGTTCTTC.

The rearrangement uses TRBV5-4 and TRBJ1-2; D not resolved. Deletions cut 6 bases from V and 3 bases from J, with 15 bases between. The CDR3 spans 14 residues. CDR1 SGHNT and CDR2 YYREEE come from the germline V gene (reference sequence). The CDR3 DNA is TGTGCCAGCACTAACCCGGTGAATGACTATGGCTACACCTTC. It is translated as CASTNPVNDYGYTF. Variable domain in full (rest from reference TRBV5-4 and TRBJ1-2): ETGVTQSPTHLIKTRGQQVTLRCSSQSGHNTVSWYQQALGQGPQFIFQYYREEENGRGNFPPRFSGLQFPNYSSELNVNALELDDSALYLCASTNPVNDYGYTFGSGTRLTVV.

The rearrangement uses TRBV7-6 and TRBJ1-6; TRBD1 agrees at 9 bases. Germline V gives CDR1 SGHVS, CDR2 FNYEAQ. Trimming removed 3 bases from V and 7 bases from J; junction bases left unmatched: 13. CDR3 length: 18 amino acids. CDR3 amino acids: CASSLTRLGTGKNSPLHF. In DNA, the CDR3 is TGTGCCAGCAGCTTGACGAGGTTAGGGACAGGGAAGAATTCACCCCTCCACTTT.

The chain recombines TRBV11-3 with TRBJ2-2; tentatively, D is TRBD2 (6 bases). CDR1 and CDR2 (germline): SGHNT, YENEEA. The CDR3 runs 15 residues. Trimming removed 4 bases at V and 0 bases at J, with 9 bases between. CDR3 loop: CASSSTRANTGELFF. CDR3 sequence (DNA): TGTGCCAGCAGCTCGACTAGGGCGAACACCGGGGAGCTGTTTTTT.

Worth noting for this clone: One end of the junction varies from germline; a read error may be responsible. This rearrangement joins TRBV19 to TRBJ2-6, with no clear D. The CDR3 covers 16 residues. The V gene's germline CDR1 is LNHDA and CDR2 SQIVND (reference sequence). The chain's CDR3 is CASSMALLSGANVLTF. The CDR3 DNA sequence: TGTGCCAGCAGTATGGCCCTTCTCTCTGGGGCCAACGTCCTGACTTTC.

The CDR3 sequence is CASSLSPDSEAFF. The DNA of the CDR3 is TGTGCCAGCAGCTTAAGTCCCGACTCTGAAGCTTTCTTT. This rearrangement joins TRBV7-2 to TRBJ1-1; no clear D. Germline V gene sequence: CDR1 SGHTA, CDR2 FQGNSA. CDR3 size: 13 residues. Trimming removed 2 bases from V and 6 bases from J, with 10 bases in between.

This rearrangement joins TRBV6-1 to TRBJ1-2, with D maybe TRBD1 (5 bases). Germline V lookup: CDR1 MNHNS, CDR2 SASEGT. The length of the CDR3 is 13 residues. Trimming took 7 bases from V and 8 from J, leaving 17 bases between them. CDR3 in amino acids: CASTEHLGEGYTF. DNA for the CDR3: TGTGCCAGCACCGAACACCTAGGGGAAGGCTACACCTTC.

Only a few counts were recorded for this clone. The V call is TRBV6-6, the J call TRBJ1-1; D gene unclear. The CDR3 loop spans 12 amino acids. Deletions cut 4 bases from V and 6 bases from J, with 9 bases between. In germline, CDR1 is MNHNY, CDR2 SVGAGI (reference sequence). The CDR3 sequence: CASSFVTAEAFF. CDR3 nucleotide sequence: TGTGCCAGCAGTTTTGTTACGGCTGAAGCTTTCTTT.

As to this clone: Other DNA sequences in this sample translate to the same CDR3. This sequence joins TRBV7-9 and TRBJ2-1; TRBD2 aligns across 11 bases. CDR3 length: 13 residues. V shed 6 bases, J shed 7 bases, and the junction held 2 bases outside the gene matches. Germline-derived CDR1 and CDR2 are SEHNR and FQNEAQ (reference sequence). CDR3 nucleotides: TGTGCCAGCAGTCTAGCGGGGGGTAATGAGCAGTTCTTC. Protein: CASSLAGGNEQFF.

V and J are TRBV10-3 and TRBJ2-3; 8 nucleotides align to TRBD1. Per germline, CDR1 ENHRY and CDR2 SYGVKD. The CDR3 has 13 residues. The trim removed 6 bases at V and 4 bases at J, leaving 3 bases unmatched. Here the CDR3 reads CAIRAGGADTQYF. CDR3 in DNA: TGTGCCATCAGAGCAGGGGGCGCAGATACGCAGTATTTT.

CDR3 residues: CASSAGGEQYF. DNA of the CDR3: TGTGCCAGCAGCGCAGGGGGCGAGCAGTACTTC. This chain connects TRBV7-3 to TRBJ2-7; 7 bases line up with TRBD1. Trimming at V came to 5 bases and at J to 6 bases, leaving 1 base not matched to a gene. The germline V gene has CDR1 SGHTA and CDR2 FQGTGA. The CDR3 contains 11 residues.

The chain joins TRBV15 to TRBJ1-3; D remains unclear. Trimming removed 7 bases at V and 1 base at J, with 11 bases between. CDR1 is LNHNV and CDR2 is YYDKDF in the germline V gene (reference sequence). The CDR3 has 14 amino acids. This CDR3 reads CATNYGGSGNTIYF. CDR3 bases: TGTGCCACCAACTACGGTGGATCTGGAAACACCATATATTTT. Full variable domain (missing parts from reference TRBV15 and TRBJ1-3): DAMVIQNPRYQVTQFGKPVTLSCSQTLNHNVMYWYQQKSSQAPKLLFHYYDKDFNNEADTPDNFQSRRPNTSFCFLDIRSPGLGDTAMYLCATNYGGSGNTIYFGEGSWLTVV.

The CDR3 spells CASSLRGYNEQFF. The DNA of the CDR3 is TGTGCCAGCAGTTTAAGGGGCTACAATGAGCAGTTCTTC. The chain links TRBV28 to TRBJ2-1; TRBD1 might be the D (5 bases). CDR3 size: 13 residues. Trimming stripped 2 bases from V and 3 bases from J, with 5 bases between. Germline V gene data show CDR1 as MDHEN and CDR2 as SYDVKM.

The V gene is TRBV12-5, the J gene TRBJ1-2, with a weak D call TRBD1 (6 bases). Germline lookup yields CDR1 LGHNT and CDR2 FRNRAP. V gave up 0 bases and J gave up 6 bases, with 11 bases separating them. The CDR3 totals 14 residues. The CDR3 loop is CASGLVRQVDGYTF. The CDR3 DNA is TGTGCTAGTGGTTTGGTCCGACAGGTAGATGGCTACACCTTC.

The chain uses TRBV10-3 and TRBJ1-6; D is unresolved. V was trimmed by 4 bases and J by 7 bases, leaving 5 bases between them. The length of the CDR3 is 12 residues. Germline V CDR1 and CDR2: ENHRY, SYGVKD. The CDR3 region is CAISAGNSPLHF. CDR3 DNA sequence: TGTGCCATCAGTGCCGGGAATTCACCCCTCCACTTT.

The chain is built from TRBV6-6 and TRBJ2-1; TRBD2 matches at 8 bases. The CDR3 loop spans 15 amino acids. Germline V lookup: CDR1 MNHNY, CDR2 SVGAGI (reference sequence). Trimming removed 5 bases from V and 0 bases from J; junction bases left unmatched: 3. The CDR3 coding sequence is TGTGCCAGCAGTGCCGGGACTAGCTCCTACAATGAGCAGTTCTTC. This codes for CASSAGTSSYNEQFF.